The rows below give T cell receptor beta chains drawn from one sample of a study of patients and donors after allogeneic stem cell transplantation. One entry per CDR3 protein results from TCRdb running MiXCR on the RT-PCR reads. The sample has about 960,000 distinct CDR3 sequences, more than 15% seen once; the top ten hold roughly 6.4%. Specimen: blood, either unsorted or a sorted T cell fraction (not recorded which). These receptors all stem from a human donor who was either an allogeneic HSCT recipient or a stem cell or donor lymphocyte infusion donor (not recorded which). It is not recorded whose cells these are; they may come from a transplant donor. The CDR3 runs from the conserved cysteine through the conserved F or W. The D gene is left open where the match is weak. The listing skips clone size in some rows; elsewhere it reads once, few, many or a size class.

d_call	clone_size	v_call	j_call	cdr3_nt	cdr3_aa
TRBD1	few	TRBV5-1	TRBJ2-1	TGCGCCAGCAGCCATCAGACCGGGACAGGGGGCAATGAGCAGTTCTTC	CASSHQTGTGGNEQFF
NA	NA	TRBV14	TRBJ1-2	TGTGCCAGCAGCCGAGCTAGAAACTATGGCTACACCTTC	CASSRARNYGYTF
TRBD2	NA	TRBV20-1	TRBJ2-5	TGCAGTGCTAGACCCGGGACTAGCGGGGGAGAGACCCAGTACTTC	CSARPGTSGGETQYF
TRBD1	NA	TRBV27	TRBJ2-7	TGTGCCAGCAGTTTTGCGGCCGGGACAGGGAGTTTACACGAGCAGTACTTC	CASSFAAGTGSLHEQYF
TRBD1	NA	TRBV20-1	TRBJ1-4	TGCAGTGCTTACGCCCCGGGACAGGGCCCTGAAAAACTGTTTTTT	CSAYAPGQGPEKLFF
NA	NA	TRBV12-3/TRBV12-4	TRBJ2-3	TGTGCCAGCAGTTTTTTACCAGGCGATACGCAGTATTTT	CASSFLPGDTQYF
NA	few	TRBV15	TRBJ2-7	TGTGCCACCTCCAAGGACAGAAGCTCCTACGAGCAGTACTTC	CATSKDRSSYEQYF
NA	few	TRBV12-3/TRBV12-4	TRBJ1-1	TGTGCCAGCAGGTTCCGCCAGAAGAGAGCTTTCTTT	CASRFRQKRAFF
NA	few	TRBV9	TRBJ2-3	TGTGCCAGCAGCGTAGTGAACACAGATACGCAGTATTTT	CASSVVNTDTQYF
NA	NA	TRBV27	TRBJ2-5	TGTGCCAGCAGTCAGCAGATTAGGGGGAGCGGGGAGACCCAGTACTTC	CASSQQIRGSGETQYF
NA	NA	TRBV20-1	TRBJ1-4	TGCAGTGCTAGATTCGGCCTCAATGAAAAACTGTTTTTT	CSARFGLNEKLFF
NA	NA	TRBV5-1	TRBJ2-1	TGCGCCAGCAGCTTGGTTTCTAGCGCCTACAATGAGCAGTTCTTC	CASSLVSSAYNEQFF
NA	NA	TRBV5-1	TRBJ2-5	TGCGCCAGCAGCCCTGGAGGGGATCGAGAGACCCAGTACTTC	CASSPGGDRETQYF
NA	NA	TRBV6-1	TRBJ1-1	TGTGCCAGCAGGGCAGGCAGCTTAAACACTGAAGCTTTCTTT	CASRAGSLNTEAFF
NA	few	TRBV4-3	TRBJ1-6	TGCGCCAGCAGCCAAGATCGGAATGGGGATTCACCCCTCCACTTT	CASSQDRNGDSPLHF
NA	few	TRBV27	TRBJ2-5	TGTGCCAGCAGTCCACAGGGGCGGGGAGAGACCCAGTACTTC	CASSPQGRGETQYF
NA	many	TRBV29-1	TRBJ1-2	TGCAGCGTTGAAGATGATGGCTACACCTTC	CSVEDDGYTF
TRBD2	NA	TRBV4-3	TRBJ2-7	TGCGCCAGCAGCCAAGCCCCTAGCGGGACGAGCTCCTACGAGCAGTACTTC	CASSQAPSGTSSYEQYF
NA	NA	TRBV27	TRBJ1-1	TGTGCCAGCAGTTTATCGAAGGGGGGCACTGAAGCTTTCTTT	CASSLSKGGTEAFF
TRBD1	NA	TRBV28	TRBJ2-1	TGTGCCAGCGTCGGACAGGCGCCAGATGAGCAGTTCTTC	CASVGQAPDEQFF
TRBD1	NA	TRBV7-9	TRBJ1-5	TGTGCCCCAGGGGAAACAGGGGGCTTTCGTCAGCCCCAGCATTTT	CAPGETGGFRQPQHF
TRBD2	few	TRBV3-1	TRBJ2-7	TGTGCCAGCAGCCAGCGGACTAGCGGGAGCAACGAGCAGTACTTC	CASSQRTSGSNEQYF